This TCR beta chain originates from a study of T-cell memory formation after mild COVID-19. Each CDR3 protein is one row after TCRdb ran MiXCR on the 5' RACE reads. Of roughly 150,000 distinct CDR3 sequences listed, 10% to 15% are singletons. V shed 3 bases and J shed 5 bases, with 19 bases lying between them. This CDR3 comprises 16 residues. Germline V lookup: CDR1 SGHAT, CDR2 FQNNGV. This clonotype originated in a man between 18 and 35 years old who had mild COVID-19 (a few samples of this study predate the infection). Cell type and time point are not known. The rearrangement uses TRBV11-2 and TRBJ2-5, with D tentatively TRBD2 (6 bases). Sequenced material: PBMCs or a T cell subset sorted from them (not recorded which). The CDR3 is CASSFRLGVRGETQYF. CDR3 nucleotide sequence: TGTGCCAGCAGCTTCCGACTAGGAGTCCGCGGGGAGACCCAGTACTTC.